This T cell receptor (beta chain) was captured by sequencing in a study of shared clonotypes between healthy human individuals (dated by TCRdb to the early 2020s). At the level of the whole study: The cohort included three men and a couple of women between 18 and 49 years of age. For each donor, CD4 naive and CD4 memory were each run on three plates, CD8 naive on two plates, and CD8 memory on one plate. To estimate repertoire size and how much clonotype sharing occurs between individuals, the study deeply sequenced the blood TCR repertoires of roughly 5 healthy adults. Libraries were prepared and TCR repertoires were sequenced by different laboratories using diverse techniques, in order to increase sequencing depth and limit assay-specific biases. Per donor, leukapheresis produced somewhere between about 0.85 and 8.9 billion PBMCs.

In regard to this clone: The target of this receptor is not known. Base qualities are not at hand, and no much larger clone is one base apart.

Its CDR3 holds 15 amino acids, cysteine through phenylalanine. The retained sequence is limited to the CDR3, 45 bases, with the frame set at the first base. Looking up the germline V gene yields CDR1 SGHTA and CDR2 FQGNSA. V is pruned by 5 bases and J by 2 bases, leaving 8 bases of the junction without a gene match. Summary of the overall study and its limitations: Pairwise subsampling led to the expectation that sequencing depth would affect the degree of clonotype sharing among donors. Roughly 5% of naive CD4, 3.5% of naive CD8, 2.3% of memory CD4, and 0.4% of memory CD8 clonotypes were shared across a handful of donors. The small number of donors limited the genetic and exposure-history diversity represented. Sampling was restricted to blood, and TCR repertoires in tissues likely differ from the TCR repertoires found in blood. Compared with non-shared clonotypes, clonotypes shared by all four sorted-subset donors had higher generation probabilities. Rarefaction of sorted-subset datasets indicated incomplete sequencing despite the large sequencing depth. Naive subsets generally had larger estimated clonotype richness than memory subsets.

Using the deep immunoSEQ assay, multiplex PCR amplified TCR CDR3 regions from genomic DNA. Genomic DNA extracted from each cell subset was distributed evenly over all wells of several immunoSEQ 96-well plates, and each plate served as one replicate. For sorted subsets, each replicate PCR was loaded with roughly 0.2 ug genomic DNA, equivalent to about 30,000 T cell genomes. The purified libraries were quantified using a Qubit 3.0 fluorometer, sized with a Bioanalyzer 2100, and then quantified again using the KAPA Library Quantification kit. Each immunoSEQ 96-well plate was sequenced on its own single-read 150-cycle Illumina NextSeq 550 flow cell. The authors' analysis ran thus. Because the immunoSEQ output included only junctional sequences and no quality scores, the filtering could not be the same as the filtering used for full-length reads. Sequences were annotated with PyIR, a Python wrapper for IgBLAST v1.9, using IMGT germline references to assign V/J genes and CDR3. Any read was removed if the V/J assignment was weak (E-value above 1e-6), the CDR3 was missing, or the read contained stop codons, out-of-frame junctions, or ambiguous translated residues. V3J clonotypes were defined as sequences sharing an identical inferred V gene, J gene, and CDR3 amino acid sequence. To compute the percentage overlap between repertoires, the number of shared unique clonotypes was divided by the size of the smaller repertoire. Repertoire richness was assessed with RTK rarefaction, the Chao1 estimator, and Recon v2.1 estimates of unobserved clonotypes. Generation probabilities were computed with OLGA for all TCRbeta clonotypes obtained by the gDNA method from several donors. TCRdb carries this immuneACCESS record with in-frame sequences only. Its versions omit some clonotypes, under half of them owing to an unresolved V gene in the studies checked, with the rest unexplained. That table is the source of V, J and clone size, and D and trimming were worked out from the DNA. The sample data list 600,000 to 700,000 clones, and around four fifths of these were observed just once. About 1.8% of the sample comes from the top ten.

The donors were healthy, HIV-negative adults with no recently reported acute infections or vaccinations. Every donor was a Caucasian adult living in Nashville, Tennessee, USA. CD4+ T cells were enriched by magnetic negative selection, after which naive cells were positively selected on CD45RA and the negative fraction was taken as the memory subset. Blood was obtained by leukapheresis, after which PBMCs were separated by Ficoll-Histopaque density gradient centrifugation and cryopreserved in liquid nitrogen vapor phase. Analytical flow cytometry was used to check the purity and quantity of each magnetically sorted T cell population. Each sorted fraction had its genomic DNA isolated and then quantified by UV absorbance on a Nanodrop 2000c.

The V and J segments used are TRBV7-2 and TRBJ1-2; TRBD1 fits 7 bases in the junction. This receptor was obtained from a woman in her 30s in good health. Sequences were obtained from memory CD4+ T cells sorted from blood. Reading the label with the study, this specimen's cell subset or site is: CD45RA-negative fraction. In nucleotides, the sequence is TGTGCCAGCAGCCCCGCCGGGACAGAAAACTATGGCTACACCTTC. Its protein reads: CASSPAGTENYGYTF.